A selection of T cell receptor beta chains follows, all from one sample in a study of sequential checkpoint blockade in melanoma. Libraries were prepared by immunoSEQ multiplex PCR; TCRdb keeps only in-frame clonotypes and omits some of them. The sample records fewer than 35,000 clones, roughly 80% being singletons. This specimen consisted of CD8+ T cells sorted from blood (inferred from file names), obtained from a patient given nivolumab and ipilimumab in sequence. These receptors were obtained from a human donor with melanoma. Both conserved end residues are part of each CDR3. The D gene is left open where the match is weak. The listing skips clone size in some rows; elsewhere it reads once, few, many or a size class.

-	-	TRBV7-9	TRBJ1-2	CASSDMNRALYGYTF	TGTGCCAGCAGCGACATGAACAGGGCTCTCTATGGCTACACCTTC
-	-	TRBV29-1	TRBJ2-7	CSVEVAQSYEQYF	TGCAGCGTTGAAGTGGCACAGTCCTACGAGCAGTACTTC
TRBD1	-	TRBV7-6	TRBJ2-7	CASSLGGQGFEQYF	TGTGCCAGCAGCCTTGGGGGACAGGGTTTTGAGCAGTACTTC
-	-	TRBV6-4	TRBJ2-2	CASSDSWPNTGELFF	TGTGCCAGCAGTGACTCCTGGCCCAACACCGGGGAGCTGTTTTTT
-	-	TRBV9	TRBJ2-7	CASSSGREQYF	TGTGCCAGCAGCTCCGGTCGCGAGCAGTACTTC
-	-	TRBV27	TRBJ2-7	CASSYQGSYEQYF	TGTGCCAGCAGTTATCAGGGTTCCTACGAGCAGTACTTC
-	once	TRBV5-8	TRBJ2-1	CASSFGYNEQFF	TGTGCCAGCAGCTTCGGGTACAATGAGCAGTTCTTC
-	-	TRBV4-3	TRBJ1-6	CASSQDPSSYNSPLHF	TGCGCCAGCAGCCAAGACCCTAGCTCCTATAATTCACCCCTCCACTTT
-	-	TRBV30	TRBJ2-7	CAWSGSYEQYF	TGTGCCTGGAGTGGCAGCTACGAGCAGTACTTC
-	-	TRBV25-1	TRBJ2-2	CASSVSNTGELFF	TGTGCCAGCAGTGTCTCGAACACCGGGGAGCTGTTTTTT
TRBD2	-	TRBV30	TRBJ2-7	CAWSTPPSGSPEQYF	TGTGCCTGGAGTACTCCTCCTAGCGGGAGCCCCGAGCAGTACTTC
TRBD2	-	TRBV5-1	TRBJ2-1	CASSPRGGRGNEQFF	TGCGCCAGCAGTCCTCGGGGCGGGAGGGGGAATGAGCAGTTCTTC
-	-	TRBV9	TRBJ2-3	CASSFNRDVGTDTQYF	TGTGCCAGCAGCTTCAACAGGGACGTCGGCACAGATACGCAGTATTTT
TRBD1	-	TRBV4-2	TRBJ1-4	CASSQDPQGYEKLFF	TGTGCCAGCAGCCAAGATCCACAGGGGTACGAAAAACTGTTTTTT
-	few	TRBV10-3	TRBJ1-5	CAAQGGLGQPQHF	TGTGCCGCACAAGGGGGTCTCGGTCAGCCCCAGCATTTT
-	-	TRBV11-2	TRBJ1-1	CASRDIGNTEAFF	TGTGCCAGCAGGGACATCGGAAACACTGAAGCTTTCTTT
TRBD2	-	TRBV13	TRBJ2-3	CASSLVSGGAGDTQYF	TGTGCCAGCAGCTTAGTAAGCGGGGGGGCTGGAGATACGCAGTATTTT
-	-	TRBV28	TRBJ1-5	CASSLSGTEQPQHF	TGTGCCAGCAGTTTATCCGGGACTGAACAGCCCCAGCATTTT
TRBD1	-	TRBV5-4	TRBJ2-5	CASSLTGEETQYF	TGTGCCAGCAGCTTGACAGGGGAAGAGACCCAGTACTTC
-	-	TRBV27	TRBJ1-5	CASSPLGGNQPQHF	TGTGCCAGCAGCCCATTAGGAGGCAATCAGCCCCAGCATTTT
TRBD1	few	TRBV7-9	TRBJ1-1	CASSLGGQGAMNTEAFF	TGTGCCAGCAGCTTAGGGGGACAGGGGGCCATGAACACTGAAGCTTTCTTT
-	few	TRBV6-6	TRBJ1-3	CASSYSAGGSGNTIYF	TGTGCCAGCAGTTACTCGGCGGGGGGCTCTGGAAACACCATATATTTT
-	-	TRBV4-2	TRBJ2-1	CASSQETGDSYNEQFF	TGTGCCAGCAGCCAAGAGACGGGAGACTCCTACAATGAGCAGTTCTTC
-	few	TRBV14	TRBJ2-7	CASSLLGGSGNPYEQYF	TGTGCCAGCAGCCTGCTAGGGGGAAGCGGGAACCCCTACGAGCAGTACTTC
TRBD1	-	TRBV5-1	TRBJ2-7	CASRRPTGDPYEQYF	TGCGCCAGCAGGAGACCGACAGGGGATCCCTACGAGCAGTACTTC
-	-	TRBV19	TRBJ2-1	CASSPTGYNEQFF	TGTGCCAGTAGTCCTACGGGGTACAATGAGCAGTTCTTC
-	-	TRBV21-1	TRBJ1-2	CASSQSPGGRRRDGYTF	TGTGCCAGCAGTCAAAGCCCGGGGGGGCGGAGGAGAGATGGCTACACCTTC